Included here is one TCR beta chain sequence, with context. This specimen comes from a study of CD8 T cells in Susac syndrome. TCR beta sequences were obtained from blood CD8+ and CD4+ T cells. The study used treatment-naive patients who had stable or active relapsing-remitting disease as multiple sclerosis controls. The V gene's germline CDR1 is SGHTA and CDR2 FQGNSA. The ends lost 1 base at V and 0 bases at J; junction bases unmatched: 12. This CDR3 spans 19 amino acids. The RNA input was roughly 0.45 to 1 ug, and it was reverse transcribed with random hexamers. An immunoSEQ multiplex PCR amplified TCR beta CDR3 over 54 Vbeta and 13 Jbeta. TCRdb ran MiXCR on the immunoSEQ multiplex PCR reads and lists one entry per CDR3 protein. Of about 180,000 distinct CDR3 sequences in the sample, 85% to 95% are singletons; the top ten hold 0.15% to 0.2%.

The receptor comes from a human donor with multiple sclerosis. The genes are TRBV7-2 and TRBJ1-2; TRBD1 aligns across 9 bases. Sequenced input: CD8+ T cells from PBMCs. The CDR3 DNA follows: TGTGCCAGCAGCTTAGAGGGGACAGGGATCATCTATTCTAACTATGGCTACACCTTC. It specifies CASSLEGTGIIYSNYGYTF.